One sample yielded the 10 T cell receptor beta chains listed below, sequenced in a study of post-analysis software for immune sequencing data (dated by TCRdb to the mid-2010s). Here is what the overall study found, with its caveats: Several TRBV segments, including TRBV5-6, TRBV5-1 and TRBV20-1, were significantly more frequent in patients than controls.

Their cognate antigens are unknown. The receptor library was made with PCR. The sequencing machine was an Illumina HiSeq 2500. Unique molecular identifiers were incorporated into TCR beta cDNA libraries to reduce PCR and sequencing biases. TCRdb's own reprocessing of the public reads used fastp at Q25 and MiXCR and kept productive beta chains. When rows share a CDR3 protein, they turn into one entry using the most common DNA and genes. The sample includes more than 500,000 distinct CDR3 sequences, with around 34% observed a single time. The ten largest clones add up to about 6% of the sample. Specimen: blood. The receptors stem from a girl aged 2-17 years with multiple sclerosis.

This clonotype was seen a few times. The chain joins TRBV29-1 to TRBJ2-2; tentatively, D is TRBD2 (6 bases). CDR1 and CDR2 from the germline V gene are SQVTM and ANQGSEA. The ends were cut back, 3 bases at V and 0 bases at J, with 8 bases in the middle. The CDR3 loop spans 14 amino acids. CDR3 nucleotides: TGCAGCGTTGAGACGGGGGCGAACACCGGGGAGCTGTTTTTT. This translates into CSVETGANTGELFF.

This clonotype showed up just a few times. The rearrangement uses TRBV12-3 or TRBV12-4 and TRBJ2-5, with TRBD2 identical over 8 bases. CDR3 length: 17 residues. The junction had 13 bases not matched to a gene; V was cut back by 3 bases and J by 4 bases. The CDR3 sequence is CASSFLVGGAFRETQYF. The CDR3, as DNA: TGTGCCAGCAGTTTTCTGGTCGGGGGGGCCTTCAGAGAGACCCAGTACTTC.

The chain recombines TRBV7-3 with TRBJ2-1, with D possibly matching TRBD1 (6 bases). The CDR3 consists of 14 residues. Per the germline V gene, CDR1 is SGHTA and CDR2 is FQGTGA. Trimming cost V 2 bases and J 8 bases, with 13 bases left between them. The CDR3 DNA is TGTGCCAGCAGCTTATCAGGGGCGCTGGATGAGCAGTTCTTC. Its protein product is CASSLSGALDEQFF.

This clonotype was recorded at least ten times. The chain uses TRBV7-2 and TRBJ2-6, with 11 bases fitting TRBD2. The germline V gene has CDR1 SGHTA and CDR2 FQGNSA. This CDR3 has 16 residues. J was trimmed by 4 bases and V by 4 bases; bases with no gene match: 3. The CDR3 DNA reads as TGTGCCAGCAGCTATAGCGGGGGGGCCGGGGCCAACGTCCTGACTTTC. It translates to CASSYSGGAGANVLTF.

Many counts were recorded for this clonotype. V gene TRBV11-2 combines with J gene TRBJ2-5; 9 bases are a match to TRBD1. The V segment lost 1 base and the J segment 6 bases; nucleotides outside the gene matches: 3. There are 14 residues in the CDR3. CDR1 is SGHAT and CDR2 is FQNNGV in the germline V gene. The DNA for the CDR3 is TGTGCCAGCAGCTTAGTTGACAGGGGGAAGACCCAGTACTTC. Translated, it gives CASSLVDRGKTQYF.

In the case of this clonotype: Germline is not matched at one junction end, which may reflect a read error. The chain is built from TRBV5-1 and TRBJ1-2; D is possibly TRBD1 (5 bases). The CDR3 covers 16 residues. Germline V gene lookup returns CDR1 SGHRS and CDR2 YFSETQ. In nucleotides, the CDR3 is TGCGCCAGCAGTTTGGGGACGTCAGGGACCGAGAATGGCTACACCTTC. Its translation: CASSLGTSGTENGYTF.

This clonotype was seen a few times. J is TRBJ1-2 and V is TRBV6-6; D unclear. Between the trimmed V and J ends, which lost 11 bases and 8 bases, there was a span of 12 bases. Germline assignment: CDR1 MNHNY and CDR2 SVGAGI (reference sequence). This CDR3 spans 10 amino acids. The CDR3 sequence is CAVAGVGYTF. The CDR3 DNA is TGTGCCGTAGCCGGGGTCGGCTACACCTTC.

This clonotype was recorded a few times. This chain uses TRBV5-1 with TRBJ2-1, with 10 bases that match TRBD2. The J segment lost 3 bases and the V segment lost 4 bases, leaving 7 bases of the junction unmatched. This CDR3 region has 16 residues. CDR1 and CDR2 (germline): SGHRS, YFSETQ. CDR3 in DNA: TGCGCCAGCAGCGCAACCCAGCGGGGGGGCTACAATGAGCAGTTCTTC. The encoded protein is CASSATQRGGYNEQFF.

This chain joins TRBV20-1 and TRBJ1-1; the match to TRBD1 covers 7 bases. Per germline, CDR1 DFQATT and CDR2 SNEGSKA (reference sequence). The CDR3 loop spans 15 amino acids. V lost 7 bases, J lost 5 bases, and 16 bases stayed unmatched. The DNA of the CDR3 is TGCAGTGAGGTCTTCCAGGGGGGAAAAGATACTGAAGCTTTCTTT. The encoded protein is CSEVFQGGKDTEAFF.

This chain links TRBV6-1 with TRBJ1-6; 7 positions match TRBD1. The CDR3 length is 18 residues. The ends lost 7 bases at V and 4 bases at J; junction bases unmatched: 16. CDR1 and CDR2 from the germline V gene are MNHNS and SASEGT. The CDR3 coding sequence is TGTGCCAGCAAAGTTCCCCCCGGACAGGCTTCATATAATTCACCCCTCCACTTT. Protein: CASKVPPGQASYNSPLHF.